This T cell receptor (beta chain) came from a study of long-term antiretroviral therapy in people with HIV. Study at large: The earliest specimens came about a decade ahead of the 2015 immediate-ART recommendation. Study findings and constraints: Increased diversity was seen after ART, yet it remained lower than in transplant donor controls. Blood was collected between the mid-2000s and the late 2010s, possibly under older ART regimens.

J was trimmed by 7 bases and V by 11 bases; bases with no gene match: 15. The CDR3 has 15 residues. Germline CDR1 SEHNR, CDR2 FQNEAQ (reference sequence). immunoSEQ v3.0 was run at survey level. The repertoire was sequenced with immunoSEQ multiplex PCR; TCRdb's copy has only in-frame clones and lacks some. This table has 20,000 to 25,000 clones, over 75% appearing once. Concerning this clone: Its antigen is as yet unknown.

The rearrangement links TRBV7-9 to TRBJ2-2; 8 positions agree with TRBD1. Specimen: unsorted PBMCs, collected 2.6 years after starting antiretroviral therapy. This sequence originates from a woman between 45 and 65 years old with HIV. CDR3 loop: CARSEGRGPSGELFF. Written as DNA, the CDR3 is TGTGCCCGTTCCGAGGGCAGGGGGCCTAGCGGGGAGCTGTTTTTT.